Described below is a single T cell receptor beta chain sequence and its context. TCRdb reanalyzed the 5' RACE reads and collapses them to one entry per CDR3 protein, without DNA. The repertoire table contains 170,000 or so distinct CDR3 sequences. This sample is part of a study of monozygotic twins with inflammatory bowel disease. CDR1 and CDR2 (germline): MDHEN, SYDVKM. This CDR3 comprises 14 residues. Isolation of total RNA was performed on whole blood, with no prior T cell sorting. The chain combines TRBV28 with TRBJ2-3. The sequenced sample was blood. The source of this sequence is a human donor with ulcerative colitis or Crohn's disease, or a healthy co-twin of an affected twin (not recorded which). The CDR3 is CASSLSDSTDTQYF. Full variable domain (outside the CDR3, taken from reference TRBV28 and TRBJ2-3): DVKVTQSSRYLVKRTGEKVFLECVQDMDHENMFWYRQDPGLGLRLIYFSYDVKMKEKGDIPEGYSVSREKKERFSLILESASTNQTSMYLCASSLSDSTDTQYFGPGTRLTVL.